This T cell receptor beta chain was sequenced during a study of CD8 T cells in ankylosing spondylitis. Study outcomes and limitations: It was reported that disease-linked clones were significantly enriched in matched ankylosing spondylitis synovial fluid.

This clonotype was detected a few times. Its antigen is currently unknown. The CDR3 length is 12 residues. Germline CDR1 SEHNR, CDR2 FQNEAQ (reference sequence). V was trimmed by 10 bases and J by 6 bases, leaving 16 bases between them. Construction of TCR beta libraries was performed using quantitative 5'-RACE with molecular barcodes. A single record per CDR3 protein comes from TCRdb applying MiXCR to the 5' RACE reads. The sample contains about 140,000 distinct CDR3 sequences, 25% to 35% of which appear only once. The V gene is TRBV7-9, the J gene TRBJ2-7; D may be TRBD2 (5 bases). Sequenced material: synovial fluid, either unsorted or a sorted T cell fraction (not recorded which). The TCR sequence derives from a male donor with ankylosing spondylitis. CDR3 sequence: CAIRPGLGEQYF. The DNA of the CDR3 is TGTGCCATCAGACCGGGATTAGGCGAGCAGTACTTC.